This T cell receptor (beta chain) was recorded in a study of Ad26.COV2.S vaccination and SARS-CoV-2 variants. The table came from immunoSEQ multiplex PCR; TCRdb's copy has only in-frame clones and leaves some out. Among around 250,000 clones listed, 80% to 90% were seen once. Documented treatment: roughly 19 received Ad26.COV2.S at low or high dose, single or two shots; roughly 5 received placebo; per-sample allocation not given. Day 63 after the first vaccine or placebo injection was the time point for sampling. This receptor was obtained from a person between 18 and 65 years old who received the Ad26.COV2.S COVID-19 vaccine or a placebo. The sequenced sample was peripheral blood, obtained in a trial of Ad26.COV2.S vaccine versus placebo.

The CDR3 DNA sequence: TGTGCCAGCAGCTTGGAAGGGCAGGGACGGACCGGGGAGCTGTTTTTT. It translates to CASSLEGQGRTGELFF. The chain is built from TRBV5-6 and TRBJ2-2, with D possibly being TRBD1 or TRBD2 (5 bases each). CDR3 length: 16 amino acids. Germline V gene sequence: CDR1 SGHDT, CDR2 YYEEEE. V was clipped by 0 bases and J by 5 bases, with 14 bases between them. The complete variable domain, with remaining parts taken from reference TRBV5-6 and TRBJ2-2, reads DAGVTQSPTHLIKTRGQQVTLRCSPKSGHDTVSWYQQALGQGPQFIFQYYEEEERQRGNFPDRFSGHQFPNYSSELNVNALLLGDSALYLCASSLEGQGRTGELFFGEGSRLTVL.